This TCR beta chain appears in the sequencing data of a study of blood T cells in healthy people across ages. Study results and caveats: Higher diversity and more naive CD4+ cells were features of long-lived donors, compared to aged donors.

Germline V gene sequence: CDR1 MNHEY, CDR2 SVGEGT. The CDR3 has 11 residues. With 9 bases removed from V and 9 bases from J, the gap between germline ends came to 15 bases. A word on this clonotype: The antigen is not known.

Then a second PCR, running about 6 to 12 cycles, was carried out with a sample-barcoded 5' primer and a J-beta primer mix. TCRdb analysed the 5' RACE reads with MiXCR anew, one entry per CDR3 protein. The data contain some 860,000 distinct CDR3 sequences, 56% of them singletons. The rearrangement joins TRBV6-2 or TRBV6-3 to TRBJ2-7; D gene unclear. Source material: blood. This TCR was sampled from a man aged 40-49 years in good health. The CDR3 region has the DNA TGTGCCAGTCTAGAAGGGAAGACGCAGTACTTC. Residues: CASLEGKTQYF.